The 3 T cell receptor beta chains presented below share a single source sample, sequenced in a study of blood T cell repertoires in COVID-19. This table comes from immunoSEQ multiplex PCR, and its TCRdb copy is limited to in-frame clones, with some not included. The repertoire has a few hundred thousand clones, about 82% of them found once; the top ten carry 4% to 6%. Sequencing was carried out using peripheral blood. Source of these receptors: a man aged 45-60 years with active or convalescent COVID-19.

The genes are TRBV29-1 and TRBJ2-3; 7 nucleotides match TRBD1. CDR1 and CDR2 from the germline V gene are SQVTM and ANQGSEA. The CDR3 has 15 amino acids. Germline trimming cut 5 bases from V and 0 bases from J; bases unmatched to any gene: 8. The DNA of the CDR3 is TGCAGCGTTCGCCGGGACAGTTCCAGCACAGATACGCAGTATTTT. As protein: CSVRRDSSSTDTQYF.

This clone was found a few times. The J gene is TRBJ1-4, the V gene TRBV20-1, with D perhaps TRBD1 (5 bases). Germline V gene sequence: CDR1 DFQATT, CDR2 SNEGSKA (reference sequence). Deletions cut 5 bases from V and 7 bases from J, with 8 bases between. The CDR3 sequence is 11 residues long. The CDR3 sequence is CSAGAFEKLFF. The CDR3 nucleotides are TGCAGTGCTGGGGCCTTTGAAAAACTGTTTTTT.

The chain joins TRBV18 to TRBJ2-1; 9 bases align to TRBD2. CDR1 KGHSH and CDR2 LQKENI come from the germline V gene. The V gene end was trimmed by 3 bases and the J gene end by 5 bases; junction bases not matched to a gene: 5. The CDR3 is made up of 15 amino acids. CDR3 bases: TGTGCCAGCTCACCTAGCGGGAGTAGGGACAATGAGCAGTTCTTC. Its translation: CASSPSGSRDNEQFF.